This TCR beta chain is drawn from a study of blood T cell repertoires in COVID-19. This CDR3 comprises 22 residues. As processed by the authors: Nucleated cell number was recorded as an estimate derived from reference gene primer amplification. Profiled with immunoSEQ multiplex PCR; TCRdb holds only in-frame clones, not every one. From that table come the V and J calls and clone size; the DNA was used to work out D and trimming. The table has 160,000 or so clones, roughly 74% seen once; the top ten hold about 15%. What was sequenced was peripheral blood. The chain combines TRBV21-1 with TRBJ2-2; TRBD2 is taken as the D call from the table, unchecked against the DNA. TRBV21-1 is marked as a pseudogene. The sequence derives from an elderly woman with acute or convalescent COVID-19. CDR3 loop: CASDELKNAWRILPGNTGELFF. The CDR3 bases are TGTGCCAGTGACGAGCTCAAAAACGCGTGGAGGATCCTTCCCGGGAACACCGGGGAGCTGTTTTTT.